At least ten counts were recorded for the clone carrying this T cell receptor (beta chain). Antigen unknown. Synthesis of cDNA was performed by 5'RACE using 10-nucleotide random UMIs. TCRdb independently ran MiXCR on the 5' RACE reads; one entry per CDR3 protein. Found here are 85,000 to 100,000 distinct CDR3 sequences, around 3.4% of them singletons; the top ten hold roughly 6%. The data belong to a study of neurological immune-mediated disorders. General study findings and limits: It was HTLV-1-associated myelopathy that showed the most TCR clonal expansion, while multiple sclerosis showed the least, falling below healthy controls. CDR3 amino acid sequences found in expanded clones were never shared across subjects, suggesting private repertoires in all groups. On phylogenetic grouping, the repertoires of 18 of 34 multiple sclerosis patients fell within one related-CDR3 cluster, constituting a possible signature.

With 3 bases removed from V and 1 base from J, the gap between germline ends came to 1 base. Germline V gene data show CDR1 as SGHDT and CDR2 as YYEEEE. The CDR3 contains 11 residues. Sequenced sample: PBMCs. The TCR was taken from a woman under 30 with multiple sclerosis. The V call is TRBV5-6, the J call TRBJ1-1; D remains unclear. The CDR3: CASSWNTEAFF. CDR3 in DNA: TGTGCCAGCAGCTGGAACACTGAAGCTTTCTTT.